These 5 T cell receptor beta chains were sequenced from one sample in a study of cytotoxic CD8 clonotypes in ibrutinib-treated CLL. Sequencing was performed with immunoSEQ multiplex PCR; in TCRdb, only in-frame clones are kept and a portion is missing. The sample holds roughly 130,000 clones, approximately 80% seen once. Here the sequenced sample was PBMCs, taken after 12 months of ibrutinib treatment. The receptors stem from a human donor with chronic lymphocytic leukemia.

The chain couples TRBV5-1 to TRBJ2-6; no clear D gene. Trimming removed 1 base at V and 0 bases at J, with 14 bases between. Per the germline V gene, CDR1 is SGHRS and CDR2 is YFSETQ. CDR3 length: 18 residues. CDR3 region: CASSLFAVELSGANVLTF. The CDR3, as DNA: TGCGCCAGCAGCTTGTTTGCAGTAGAGCTCTCTGGGGCCAACGTCCTGACTTTC.

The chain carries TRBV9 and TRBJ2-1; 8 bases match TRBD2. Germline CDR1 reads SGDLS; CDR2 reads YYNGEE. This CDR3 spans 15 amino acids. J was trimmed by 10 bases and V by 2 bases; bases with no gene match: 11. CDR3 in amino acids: CASSVETGGPREQFF. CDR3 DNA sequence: TGTGCCAGCAGCGTCGAGACGGGAGGGCCTAGGGAGCAGTTCTTC.

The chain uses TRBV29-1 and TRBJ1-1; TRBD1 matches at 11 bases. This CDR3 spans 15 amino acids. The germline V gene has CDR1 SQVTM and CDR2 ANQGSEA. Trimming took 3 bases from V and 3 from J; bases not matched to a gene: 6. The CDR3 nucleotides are TGCAGCGTTGAGGGACAGGGGGTGAGGGACACTGAAGCTTTCTTT. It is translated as CSVEGQGVRDTEAFF. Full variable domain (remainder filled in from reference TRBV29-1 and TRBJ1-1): SAVISQKPSRDICQRGTSLTIQCQVDSQVTMMFWYRQQPGQSLTLIATANQGSEATYESGFVIDKFPISRPNLTFSTLTVSNMSPEDSSIYLCSVEGQGVRDTEAFFGQGTRLTVV.

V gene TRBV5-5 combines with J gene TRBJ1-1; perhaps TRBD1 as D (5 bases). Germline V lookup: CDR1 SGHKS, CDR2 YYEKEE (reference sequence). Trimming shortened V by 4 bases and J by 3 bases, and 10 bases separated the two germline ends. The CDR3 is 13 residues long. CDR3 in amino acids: CASSPREYTEAFF. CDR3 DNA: TGTGCCAGCAGCCCCAGGGAGTACACTGAAGCTTTCTTT.

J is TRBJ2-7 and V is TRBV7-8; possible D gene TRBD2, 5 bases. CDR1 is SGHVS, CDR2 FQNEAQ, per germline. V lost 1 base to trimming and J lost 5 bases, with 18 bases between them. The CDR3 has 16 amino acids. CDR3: CASSLVVGDWSHEQYF. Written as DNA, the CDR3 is TGTGCCAGCAGCTTAGTAGTGGGAGACTGGAGCCACGAGCAGTACTTC.